This T cell receptor beta chain appears in the sequencing data of a study of T cell repertoires in ileal Crohn's disease (dated by TCRdb to about 2019). As for the study more broadly: Median disease duration was roughly 8.2 years, and around a third of patients were identified as active smokers at the time of surgery. A total of roughly 150 mucosal samples from approximately 57 patients were sequenced, collected from several sites on the surgical specimen and at postoperative endoscopy. Roughly half of the patients were given postoperative therapy, with roughly 20 on anti-TNF agents and 11 on thiopurines. Endoscopic postoperative recurrence was defined by a Rutgeerts score above i0. The study was conducted in parallel with a multicentre cohort that was designed to identify predictors of early endoscopic recurrence following ileocolonic resection. A prospective multicentre cohort supplied the 55 to 60 Crohn's disease patients whose TCR repertoires were analysed. Every patient underwent surgery because of a complication, which was stricturing disease in around 60% of cases and penetrating disease in roughly 39%.

The paper as a whole reports these results and caveats: Sorted CD8 T cells carried more high-frequency clones than CD4 T cells, suggesting mucosal expansions were mainly CD8. Only a subgroup of patients, of unstated size, had mucosal CD4 and CD8 T cells sorted and sequenced. Endoscopic recurrence was linked to a higher percentage of high-frequency clones at surgery, and recurrence occurred in every patient whose clonality exceeded 26.8% (18/57). A significantly higher proportion of clonal expansions was observed in active smokers at surgery than in non-smokers (about 25% vs 20%, p=0.02).

Details on this clone: Its target antigen remains unknown. Base qualities are not provided; no much larger clone lies one nucleotide away.

For commercial TCRB immunosequencing, five hundred nanograms of biopsy DNA were submitted for each sample. A two-step, amplification bias-controlled multiplex PCR was used by Adaptive Biotechnology to amplify CDR3 regions from genomic DNA. In the first PCR, primers covered every V and J gene segment, and in the second PCR, barcodes and Illumina adapters were added. An Illumina instrument was used to sequence the CDR3 libraries. Per the original workflow: Analysis combined the vendor-provided pipelines with custom analysis of raw data in R/Bioconductor under R version 3.3.0. Clonality, ranging from 0 to 1, was calculated as the inverse of the normalised Shannon entropy of all productive clones. The repertoire share taken up by the top 100 clones defined high-frequency clones, and only clones that passed a 95% confidence test were kept. Overlap between samples was measured with the Morisita-Horn index, while repertoire diversity was measured with the Simpson index. TCRdb retrieved this table from immuneACCESS and kept in-frame rearrangements only. Not all clones are present; in checked studies, unresolved V genes account for under half, and no reason is known for the remainder. V, J and clone size were drawn from that table, and D and trimming were deduced from the DNA. A total of about 12,000 clones appear in this sample, roughly 79% of them only once. In total, the top ten clones hold under 5% of the sample.

The CDR3 covers 16 residues, taking in both the cysteine and the phenylalanine. Kept here is only the CDR3 DNA, which spans 48 bases and is read in frame from base 1. The CDR1 and CDR2 encoded by the germline V gene are MRHNA and SNTAGT. Trimming costs V 0 bases and J 6 bases, and their ends lie 18 bases apart. Adults with ileal or ileocolonic Crohn's disease and an indication for ileocolonic resection were eligible for inclusion. Before DNA extraction, whole ileal mucosal biopsies were kept frozen at -80 degrees C. Genomic DNA was extracted from frozen whole biopsies using a TRizol-based method and was quantified with a NanoDrop 2000 spectrophotometer.

Sequencing used ileal tissue. The chain uses TRBV6-4 and TRBJ2-7; TRBD1 is a weak D gene call, 6 bases matching. The receptor comes from an adult with Crohn's disease. The encoded CDR3 is CASSDSTPGVRGEQYF. The DNA sequence is as follows: TGTGCCAGCAGTGACTCGACTCCAGGGGTGAGGGGCGAGCAGTACTTC.